These 5 T cell receptor beta chains originate from one sample sequenced in a study of cytomegalovirus exposure and HLA in healthy donors. Both 60 Vbeta primers and 13 Jbeta primers went into the PCR. Some clones are missing from TCRdb's copy, which holds only in-frame ones; the method was immunoSEQ multiplex PCR. Among some 110,000 clones, over 60% were seen once, and the ten largest hold 13%. The sample taken for sequencing was PBMCs. The origin of the receptors is a woman in her sixties or seventies in good health and CMV-seropositive.

The chain combines TRBV7-2 with TRBJ2-1; D gene uncertain. The ends were cut back, 0 bases at V and 2 bases at J, with 14 bases in the middle. Per the germline V gene, CDR1 is SGHTA and CDR2 is FQGNSA. The CDR3 loop spans 17 amino acids. Written as DNA, the CDR3 is TGTGCCAGCAGCTTAGCGATAGCTAGGTCTCCCTACAATGAGCAGTTCTTC. Protein sequence: CASSLAIARSPYNEQFF. The full variable domain, rest sourced from reference TRBV7-2 and TRBJ2-1, is GAGVSQSPSNKVTEKGKDVELRCDPISGHTALYWYRQSLGQGLEFLIYFQGNSAPDKSGLPSDRFSAERTGGSVSTLTIQRTQQEDSAVYLCASSLAIARSPYNEQFFGPGTRLTVL.

This clone was seen a handful of times. The CDR3 protein is CASSPGLAGGVGTDTQYF. The DNA of the CDR3 is TGTGCCAGCAGCCCGGGACTAGCGGGAGGGGTTGGAACAGATACGCAGTATTTT. V gene TRBV5-4 combines with J gene TRBJ2-3; 16 bases are a match to TRBD2. The CDR3 has 18 amino acids. V lost 4 bases and J lost 3; bases outside the gene matches: 8. Germline assignment: CDR1 SGHNT and CDR2 YYREEE (reference sequence).

Details on this clone: Distinct nucleotide sequences in the sample also encode this CDR3. The chain couples TRBV5-4 to TRBJ1-1, with D unclear. From germline, CDR1 is SGHNT and CDR2 YYREEE (reference sequence). The CDR3 sequence is 15 residues long. V gave up 3 bases and J gave up 0 bases, with 12 bases separating them. CDR3 nucleotides: TGTGCCAGCAGCTCGGCGTCAACAGTGAACACTGAAGCTTTCTTT. It codes for CASSSASTVNTEAFF.

This clone was recorded a few times. This chain connects TRBV30 to TRBJ2-7, with D tentatively TRBD1 (6 bases). V lost 5 bases and J 3 bases, leaving 11 bases between the germline ends. The CDR3 covers 12 residues. Germline loops: CDR1 GTSNPN, CDR2 SVGIG (reference sequence). The CDR3 bases are TGTGCCTGGGGACAGCTTTTCTACGAGCAGTACTTC. Encoded protein: CAWGQLFYEQYF.

The chain employs TRBV11-2 and TRBJ1-3, with unresolved D. Deletions cut 1 base from V and 0 bases from J, with 16 bases between. The CDR3 length is 18 residues. Germline-derived CDR1 and CDR2 are SGHAT and FQNNGV. The CDR3: CASSLVWAGDPSGNTIYF. In nucleotides, the CDR3 is TGTGCCAGCAGCTTAGTGTGGGCAGGCGACCCCTCTGGAAACACCATATATTTT.